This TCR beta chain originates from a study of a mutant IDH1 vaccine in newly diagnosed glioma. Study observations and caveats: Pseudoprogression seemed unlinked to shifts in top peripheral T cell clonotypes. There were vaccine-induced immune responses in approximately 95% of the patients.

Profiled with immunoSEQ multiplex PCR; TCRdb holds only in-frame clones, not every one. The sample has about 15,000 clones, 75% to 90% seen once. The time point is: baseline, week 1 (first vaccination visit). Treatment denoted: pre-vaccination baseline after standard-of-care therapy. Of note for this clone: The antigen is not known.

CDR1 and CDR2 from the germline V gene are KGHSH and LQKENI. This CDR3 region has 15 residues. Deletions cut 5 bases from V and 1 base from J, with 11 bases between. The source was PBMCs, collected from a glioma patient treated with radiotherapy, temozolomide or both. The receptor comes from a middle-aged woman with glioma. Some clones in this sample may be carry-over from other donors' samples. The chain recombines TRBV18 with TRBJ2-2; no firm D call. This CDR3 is CASSTDTLNTGELFF. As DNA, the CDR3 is TGTGCCAGCTCAACAGACACACTGAACACCGGGGAGCTGTTTTTT. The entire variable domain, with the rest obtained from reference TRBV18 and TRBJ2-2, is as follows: NAGVMQNPRHLVRRRGQEARLRCSPMKGHSHVYWYRQLPEEGLKFMVYLQKENIIDESGMPKERFSAEFPKEGPSILRIQQVVRGDSAAYFCASSTDTLNTGELFFGEGSRLTVL.